This paragraph covers one T cell receptor (beta chain) sequence. As yet, its antigen is unknown. cDNA libraries for TRB were generated by 5' RACE incorporating UMI labels. TCRdb reworked the 5' RACE reads into one entry per CDR3 protein, no DNA. This sample's table reports about 56,000 distinct CDR3 sequences. This sample is drawn from a study of CXCR3-negative and CXCR3-positive naive CD8 T cells. Study-level findings and limits: Comparably high diversity was seen in both naive subsets, and much lower diversity in memory CD8+ cells. Researchers reported similar TRBV-TRBJ usage in naive CXCR3-negative and CXCR3-positive cells, though memory differed. Naive subsets did not differ in surface CD5, and TRB CDR3 properties served to infer TCR strength.

Sorting yielded triplicates of 300,000 cells for each CD8+ T cell subset. There are 14 residues in the CDR3. Looked up from germline, CDR1 is SGHTA and CDR2 is FQGNSA. This TCR was recovered from a human donor in good health. Some clones in this sample may be carry-over from other donors' samples. This sequence joins TRBV7-2 and TRBJ2-7; TCRdb gives TRBD1 as the D gene, but with no DNA this cannot be confirmed. Sequenced input: memory CD8+ T cells from blood. The CDR3 sequence is CASSPITGAYEQYF.